This T cell receptor (beta chain) was captured in a study of cytomegalovirus exposure and HLA in healthy donors. This clone was seen a few times. Its antigen is undetermined. The study ran its PCR with 60 Vbeta and 13 Jbeta primers. Method: immunoSEQ multiplex PCR; TCRdb's copy keeps in-frame clones and lacks some. Among 80,000 to 100,000 clones, roughly 73% were seen once, and the ten largest hold less than 4%. Notes on the study in general: Several of the most significant clusters appeared, in a later analysis, to be linked to common viral pathogens.

Trimming took 8 bases from V and 0 from J, leaving 8 bases between them. The CDR3 length is 14 residues. The V gene's germline CDR1 is SNHLY and CDR2 FYNNEI. This sequence originates from a man aged 35-49 years in good health and CMV-seronegative. The sample was PBMCs. The rearrangement uses TRBV2 and TRBJ2-6; D might be TRBD1 (6 bases). CDR3 loop: CASQGNSGANVLTF. The CDR3 DNA is TGTGCCAGCCAGGGGAACTCTGGGGCCAACGTCCTGACTTTC.